Listed below are T cell receptor beta chains from one sample, sequenced in a study of control samples from healthy donors and cancer patients. Sequencing used immunoSEQ multiplex PCR; TCRdb keeps in-frame clones, though not all of them. The data hold about 140,000 clones, with roughly 94% observed a single time. Material for sequencing was blood. Receptors were obtained from a man in his forties in good health. The CDR3 runs from the conserved cysteine through the conserved F or W. D genes are given only for firm matches. A clone size is listed for some rows: how often the clone was seen (once, few, many), or a class if it is expanded.

D: .
J: TRBJ1-2
V: TRBV7-9
size: .
CDR3: CASSLWRAGTNYGYTF
DNA: TGTGCCAGCAGCTTATGGCGGGCCGGCACTAACTATGGCTACACCTTC

D: .
J: TRBJ2-5
V: TRBV11-2
size: .
CDR3: CASSLEPGQETQYF
DNA: TGTGCCAGCAGCTTAGAGCCCGGGCAAGAGACCCAGTACTTC

D: .
J: TRBJ2-7
V: TRBV7-8
size: .
CDR3: CASRSDRRYEQYF
DNA: TGTGCCAGCAGATCGGACAGACGCTACGAGCAGTACTTC

D: TRBD2
J: TRBJ2-1
V: TRBV11-2
size: .
CDR3: CASSSWTSGRWGSEGEQFF
DNA: TGTGCCAGCAGCTCCTGGACTAGCGGGAGATGGGGGTCGGAGGGTGAGCAGTTCTTC

D: .
J: TRBJ2-3
V: TRBV6-4
size: .
CDR3: CASSAAGAILTDTQYF
DNA: TGTGCCAGCAGTGCGGCGGGCGCGATACTCACAGATACGCAGTATTTT

D: .
J: TRBJ2-5
V: TRBV29-1
size: .
CDR3: CSVEEQQETQYF
DNA: TGCAGCGTTGAAGAACAGCAAGAGACCCAGTACTTC

D: TRBD2
J: TRBJ2-7
V: TRBV2
size: .
CDR3: CASTLAGGVSYEQYF
DNA: TGTGCCAGCACGCTAGCGGGAGGGGTCTCCTACGAGCAGTACTTC

D: .
J: TRBJ1-1
V: TRBV6-6
size: .
CDR3: CASSSIAAFF
DNA: TGTGCCAGCAGCTCTATAGCCGCTTTCTTT

D: .
J: TRBJ2-5
V: TRBV5-1
size: .
CDR3: CASSFGPDSQETQYF
DNA: TGCGCCAGCAGCTTCGGACCGGACTCTCAAGAGACCCAGTACTTC

D: .
J: TRBJ2-2
V: TRBV11-2
size: .
CDR3: CASSPQAVNTGELFF
DNA: TGTGCCAGCAGCCCCCAGGCGGTAAACACCGGGGAGCTGTTTTTT

D: TRBD1
J: TRBJ1-5
V: TRBV7-9
size: .
CDR3: CASSRTGQGVQPQHF
DNA: TGTGCCAGCAGCAGAACGGGACAGGGCGTTCAGCCCCAGCATTTT

D: TRBD1
J: TRBJ2-5
V: TRBV28
size: once
CDR3: CASSLLTDRGRTQYF
DNA: TGTGCCAGCAGTTTATTAACCGACAGGGGGCGAACCCAGTACTTC

D: .
J: TRBJ1-2
V: TRBV24-1
size: .
CDR3: CATSLGAGNGYTF
DNA: TGTGCCACCAGCCTAGGGGCAGGAAATGGCTACACCTTC

D: .
J: TRBJ1-5
V: TRBV19
size: once
CDR3: CASNSMGQPQHF
DNA: TGTGCCAGTAATTCGATGGGGCAGCCCCAGCATTTT

D: TRBD2
J: TRBJ2-3
V: TRBV9
size: .
CDR3: CASSVGLADTDTQYF
DNA: TGTGCCAGCAGCGTAGGACTAGCGGACACAGATACGCAGTATTTT

D: TRBD1
J: TRBJ2-7
V: TRBV2
size: .
CDR3: CASSDLTGDIYEQYF
DNA: TGTGCCAGCAGTGATCTGACAGGGGACATCTACGAGCAGTACTTC

D: .
J: TRBJ2-3
V: TRBV6-6
size: .
CDR3: CASSSPGTDTQYF
DNA: TGTGCCAGCAGTTCACCAGGAACAGATACGCAGTATTTT

D: .
J: TRBJ2-2
V: TRBV25-1
size: .
CDR3: CASSLVGELFF
DNA: TGTGCCAGCAGTTTGGTCGGGGAGCTGTTTTTT

D: .
J: TRBJ1-3
V: TRBV20-1
size: .
CDR3: CSASDGQTSGNTIYF
DNA: TGCAGTGCTAGTGATGGACAGACCTCTGGAAACACCATATATTTT

D: .
J: TRBJ2-7
V: TRBV6-2/TRBV6-3
size: .
CDR3: CASSQSPFYEQYF
DNA: TGTGCCAGCAGTCAGAGTCCCTTCTACGAGCAGTACTTC

D: .
J: TRBJ1-1
V: TRBV24-1
size: .
CDR3: CATSDFLAFF
DNA: TGTGCCACCAGTGATTTCTTGGCTTTCTTT

D: TRBD2
J: TRBJ2-2
V: TRBV7-9
size: .
CDR3: CASRSGTSGRLGELFF
DNA: TGTGCCAGCAGGTCCGGGACTAGCGGGAGGCTCGGGGAGCTGTTTTTT

D: .
J: TRBJ2-3
V: TRBV7-2
size: .
CDR3: CASSLWSDGAQYF
DNA: TGTGCCAGCAGCTTATGGTCGGACGGGGCGCAGTATTTT

D: TRBD2
J: TRBJ2-3
V: TRBV9
size: .
CDR3: CASSASRGGGADTQYF
DNA: TGTGCCAGCAGCGCCAGCCGGGGCGGGGGGGCGGATACGCAGTATTTT

D: .
J: TRBJ2-1
V: TRBV5-6
size: .
CDR3: CASSFWTSSHNEQFF
DNA: TGTGCCAGCAGCTTTTGGACAAGTTCTCACAATGAGCAGTTCTTC

D: TRBD2
J: TRBJ2-3
V: TRBV5-1
size: .
CDR3: CASSLGTRSSDTQYF
DNA: TGCGCCAGCAGCTTGGGGACTAGGAGTTCGGATACGCAGTATTTT

D: .
J: TRBJ2-7
V: TRBV5-6
size: .
CDR3: CASSLGGVYYEQYF
DNA: TGTGCCAGCAGCTTAGGGGGTGTTTACTACGAGCAGTACTTC

D: .
J: TRBJ1-2
V: TRBV27
size: .
CDR3: CASSSRGGYGAWRNGYTF
DNA: TGTGCCAGCAGTTCGCGGGGGGGATATGGTGCGTGGAGAAATGGCTACACCTTC

D: .
J: TRBJ2-2
V: TRBV19
size: .
CDR3: CATAPDYTGELFF
DNA: TGTGCCACCGCGCCGGATTACACCGGGGAGCTGTTTTTT

D: .
J: TRBJ2-3
V: TRBV11-2
size: .
CDR3: CASSPGTSSTDTQYF
DNA: TGTGCCAGCAGCCCCGGGACATCTAGCACAGATACGCAGTATTTT

D: TRBD2
J: TRBJ2-5
V: TRBV11-2
size: .
CDR3: CASSLELAGRETQYF
DNA: TGTGCCAGCAGCTTAGAATTAGCGGGAAGGGAGACCCAGTACTTC

D: .
J: TRBJ1-2
V: TRBV6-5
size: .
CDR3: CGLHGSYGYTF
DNA: TGTGGCCTCCACGGCTCTTATGGCTACACCTTC

D: .
J: TRBJ1-2
V: TRBV7-9
size: .
CDR3: CASSPRDANYGYTF
DNA: TGTGCCAGCAGCCCCCGGGACGCTAACTATGGCTACACCTTC

D: .
J: TRBJ2-2
V: TRBV6-2/TRBV6-3
size: .
CDR3: CASSRPGTGELFF
DNA: TGTGCCAGCAGCCGGCCTGGGACCGGGGAGCTGTTTTTT

D: .
J: TRBJ1-2
V: TRBV5-4
size: .
CDR3: CASSSNNRPSGGYTF
DNA: TGTGCCAGCAGCTCCAATAACAGGCCTTCTGGAGGCTACACCTTC

D: .
J: TRBJ1-1
V: TRBV5-4
size: .
CDR3: CASSFWRGTEAFF
DNA: TGTGCCAGCAGCTTTTGGAGGGGCACTGAAGCTTTCTTT

D: .
J: TRBJ1-2
V: TRBV10-3
size: .
CDR3: CAISPAGNYGYTF
DNA: TGTGCCATCAGCCCGGCCGGAAATTATGGCTACACCTTC

D: TRBD2
J: TRBJ2-7
V: TRBV5-6
size: .
CDR3: CASSSTGTSGLYEQYF
DNA: TGTGCCAGCAGTTCAACCGGGACTAGCGGGCTTTACGAGCAGTACTTC

D: .
J: TRBJ1-5
V: TRBV2
size: .
CDR3: CASIGGRGGNQPQHF
DNA: TGTGCCAGCATCGGGGGACGGGGTGGCAATCAGCCCCAGCATTTT

D: TRBD1
J: TRBJ1-1
V: TRBV7-9
size: .
CDR3: CASSSTGQVAAFF
DNA: TGTGCCAGCAGCTCGACAGGGCAGGTTGCAGCTTTCTTT

D: .
J: TRBJ2-1
V: TRBV6-5
size: .
CDR3: CASGHEVAAQFF
DNA: TGTGCCAGCGGGCACGAGGTAGCGGCGCAGTTCTTC

D: .
J: TRBJ1-1
V: TRBV7-9
size: .
CDR3: CASSLALSEAFF
DNA: TGTGCCAGCAGCTTAGCCTTATCTGAAGCTTTCTTT

D: .
J: TRBJ1-2
V: TRBV14
size: .
CDR3: CASSQDRAYGYTF
DNA: TGTGCCAGCAGCCAAGATCGGGCCTATGGCTACACCTTC

D: .
J: TRBJ1-1
V: TRBV6-5
size: once
CDR3: CASSRDSISNTEAFF
DNA: TGTGCCAGCAGCCGGGACTCAATATCGAACACTGAAGCTTTCTTT

D: .
J: TRBJ1-6
V: TRBV29-1
size: .
CDR3: CSVNSPLHF
DNA: TGCAGCGTGAATTCACCCCTCCACTTT

D: .
J: TRBJ2-5
V: TRBV7-8
size: .
CDR3: CASSLPSRFQETQYF
DNA: TGTGCCAGCAGCTTACCCTCGAGATTCCAAGAGACCCAGTACTTC

D: .
J: TRBJ1-5
V: TRBV2
size: .
CDR3: CASSEERQPQHF
DNA: TGTGCCAGCAGTGAAGAGAGGCAGCCCCAGCATTTT

D: TRBD2
J: TRBJ2-7
V: TRBV5-1
size: .
CDR3: CASSPREDSYEQYF
DNA: TGCGCCAGCAGTCCCCGGGAGGACTCCTACGAGCAGTACTTC

D: .
J: TRBJ2-3
V: TRBV4-1
size: .
CDR3: CASSQDSRTSTDTQYF
DNA: TGCGCCAGCAGCCAAGATTCGCGGACTAGCACAGATACGCAGTATTTT

D: .
J: TRBJ1-4
V: TRBV12-3/TRBV12-4
size: .
CDR3: CASRGPGVGKLFF
DNA: TGTGCCAGCAGGGGACCCGGTGTAGGAAAACTGTTTTTT

D: TRBD1
J: TRBJ1-1
V: TRBV6-5
size: .
CDR3: CASSLTGGRTEAFF
DNA: TGTGCCAGCAGTCTGACAGGGGGCCGAACTGAAGCTTTCTTT

D: .
J: TRBJ2-7
V: TRBV30
size: .
CDR3: CAWSVDPGAKFYEQYF
DNA: TGTGCCTGGAGTGTAGATCCAGGGGCTAAGTTCTACGAGCAGTACTTC

D: TRBD2
J: TRBJ2-2
V: TRBV5-4
size: .
CDR3: CASSRTSGRAGGELFF
DNA: TGTGCCAGCAGCCGTACTAGCGGGAGGGCCGGCGGGGAGCTGTTTTTT

D: .
J: TRBJ2-1
V: TRBV5-1
size: .
CDR3: CASSLRAGRYNEQFF
DNA: TGCGCCAGCAGCTTAAGAGCAGGGCGCTACAATGAGCAGTTCTTC

D: .
J: TRBJ1-1
V: TRBV12-3/TRBV12-4
size: .
CDR3: CASSNESGLAFF
DNA: TGTGCCAGCAGTAATGAGTCCGGATTGGCTTTCTTT

D: .
J: TRBJ2-3
V: TRBV7-9
size: .
CDR3: CASSFEAEDTQYF
DNA: TGTGCCAGCAGCTTCGAAGCTGAAGATACGCAGTATTTT

D: TRBD2
J: TRBJ2-5
V: TRBV9
size: .
CDR3: CASSAPLSGGAGETQYF
DNA: TGTGCCAGCAGCGCCCCACTGAGCGGGGGGGCCGGAGAGACCCAGTACTTC

D: TRBD2
J: TRBJ2-5
V: TRBV7-2
size: once
CDR3: CASSSRGRGEETQYF
DNA: TGTGCCAGCAGCTCGCGCGGGAGGGGTGAAGAGACCCAGTACTTC

D: .
J: TRBJ1-5
V: TRBV25-1
size: once
CDR3: CASSEWGGDNQPQHF
DNA: TGTGCCAGCAGTGAATGGGGAGGGGACAATCAGCCCCAGCATTTT